This TCR beta chain was identified during a study of cytomegalovirus exposure and HLA in healthy donors. Across the whole study: Caucasian-associated ancestry cluster membership applied to 75% to 85% of over 350 genotyped donors.

PCR amplification relied on 60 Vbeta primers (plus 13 Jbeta primers). Per the original data handling: Later work found 65 million to 90 million unique TCR beta chains, with 9.5 million to 14 million shared. Measured with immunoSEQ multiplex PCR; TCRdb has only the in-frame clones, and not every one. V and J calls and clone size are copied from that table; D and trimming were computed from the DNA. Among roughly 190,000 clones listed, less than 85% were seen once. On this clone itself: Its specificity is unknown.

Study-level points and caveats: The study assumed roughly uniform donor sequencing depth for presence/absence analyses. A later analysis linked a missense DCLRE1C variant to TCR beta V- and J-gene trimming.

The germline CDR1 and CDR2 sequences are GTSNPN and SVGIG (reference sequence). The CDR3 loop spans 22 amino acids. Trimming removed 2 bases from V and 0 bases from J; junction bases left unmatched: 21. The source of this sequence is a girl aged 10-17 years in good health and CMV-seropositive. This chain connects TRBV30 to TRBJ2-3; 12 bases are shared with TRBD2. Sequenced material: PBMCs. The CDR3 region is CAWSSWTASFGLAGLSTDTQYF. The DNA for the CDR3 is TGTGCCTGGAGTTCCTGGACAGCATCATTTGGACTAGCGGGGCTGAGCACAGATACGCAGTATTTT. The full variable domain, its missing parts supplied by reference TRBV30 and TRBJ2-3, is SQTIHQWPATLVQPVGSPLSLECTVEGTSNPNLYWYRQAAGRGLQLLFYSVGIGQISSEVPQNLSASRPQDRQFILSSKKLLLSDSGFYLCAWSSWTASFGLAGLSTDTQYFGPGTRLTVL.